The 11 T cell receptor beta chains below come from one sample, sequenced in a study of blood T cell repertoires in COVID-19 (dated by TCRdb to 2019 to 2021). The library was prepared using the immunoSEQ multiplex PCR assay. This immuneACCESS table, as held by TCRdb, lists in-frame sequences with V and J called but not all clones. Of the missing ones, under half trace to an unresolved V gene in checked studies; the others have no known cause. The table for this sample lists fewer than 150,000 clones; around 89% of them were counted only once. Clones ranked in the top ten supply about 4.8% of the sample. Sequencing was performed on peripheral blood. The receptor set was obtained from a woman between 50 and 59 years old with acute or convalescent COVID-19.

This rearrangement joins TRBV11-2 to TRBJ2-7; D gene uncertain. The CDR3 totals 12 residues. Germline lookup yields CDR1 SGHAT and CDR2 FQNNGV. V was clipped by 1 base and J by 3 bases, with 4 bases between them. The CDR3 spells CASSLGSYEQYF. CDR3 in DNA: TGTGCCAGCAGCTTAGGGAGCTACGAGCAGTACTTC. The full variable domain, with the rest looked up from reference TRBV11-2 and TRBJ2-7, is EAGVAQSPRYKIIEKRQSVAFWCNPISGHATLYWYQQILGQGPKLLIQFQNNGVVDDSQLPKDRFSAERLKGVDSTLKIQPAKLEDSAVYLCASSLGSYEQYFGPGTRLTVT.

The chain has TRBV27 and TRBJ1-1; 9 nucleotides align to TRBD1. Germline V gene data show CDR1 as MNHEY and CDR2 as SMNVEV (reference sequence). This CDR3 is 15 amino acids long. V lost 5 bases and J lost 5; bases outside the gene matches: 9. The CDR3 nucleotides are TGTGCCAGCAGTCCGGGGACAGGGTGGAGAACTGAAGCTTTCTTT. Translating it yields CASSPGTGWRTEAFF.

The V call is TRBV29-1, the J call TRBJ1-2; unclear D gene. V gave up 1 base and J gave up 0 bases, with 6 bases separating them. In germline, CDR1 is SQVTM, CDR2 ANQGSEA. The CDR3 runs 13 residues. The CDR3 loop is CSVEAPANYGYTF. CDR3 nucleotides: TGCAGCGTTGAAGCCCCAGCTAACTATGGCTACACCTTC.

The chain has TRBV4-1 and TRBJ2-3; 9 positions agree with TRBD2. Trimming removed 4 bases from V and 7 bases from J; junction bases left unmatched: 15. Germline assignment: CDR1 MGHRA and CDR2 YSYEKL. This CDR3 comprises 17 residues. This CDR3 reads CASSPREIAGAIHTQYF. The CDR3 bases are TGCGCCAGCAGCCCTCGGGAGATAGCGGGGGCCATTCATACGCAGTATTTT.

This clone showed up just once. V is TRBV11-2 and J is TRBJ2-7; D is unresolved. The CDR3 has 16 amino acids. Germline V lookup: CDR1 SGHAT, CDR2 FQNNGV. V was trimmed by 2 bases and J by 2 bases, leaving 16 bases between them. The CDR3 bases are TGTGCCAGCAGCTTATATGGTGGAATTCGGGCCTACGAGCAGTACTTC. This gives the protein CASSLYGGIRAYEQYF.

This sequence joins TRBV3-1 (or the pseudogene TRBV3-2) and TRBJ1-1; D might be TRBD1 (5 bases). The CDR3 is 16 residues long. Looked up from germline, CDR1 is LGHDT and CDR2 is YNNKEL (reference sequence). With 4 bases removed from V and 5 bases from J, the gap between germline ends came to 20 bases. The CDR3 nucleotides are TGTGCCAGCAGCCCGGGTCGGACAAGGATGATGACTGAAGCTTTCTTT. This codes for CASSPGRTRMMTEAFF.

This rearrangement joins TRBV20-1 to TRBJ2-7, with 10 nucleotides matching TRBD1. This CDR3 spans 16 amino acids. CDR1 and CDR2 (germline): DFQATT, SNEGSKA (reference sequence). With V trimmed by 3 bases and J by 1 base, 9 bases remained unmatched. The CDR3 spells CSASGGGQGNSYEQYF. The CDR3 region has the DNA TGCAGTGCTAGTGGGGGGGGACAGGGGAATTCCTACGAGCAGTACTTC.

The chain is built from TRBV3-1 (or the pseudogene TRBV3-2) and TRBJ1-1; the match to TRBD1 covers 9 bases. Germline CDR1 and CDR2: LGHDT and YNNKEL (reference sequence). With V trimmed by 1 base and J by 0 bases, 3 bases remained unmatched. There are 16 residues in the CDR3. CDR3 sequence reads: CASSQATGGMNTEAFF. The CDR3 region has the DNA TGTGCCAGCAGCCAAGCGACAGGGGGAATGAACACTGAAGCTTTCTTT.

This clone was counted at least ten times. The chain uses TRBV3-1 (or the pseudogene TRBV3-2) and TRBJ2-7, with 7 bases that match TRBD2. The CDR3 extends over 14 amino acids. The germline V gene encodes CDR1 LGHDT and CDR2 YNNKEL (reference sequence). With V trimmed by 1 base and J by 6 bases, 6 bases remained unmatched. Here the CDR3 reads CASSQGGGPSEQYF. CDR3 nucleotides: TGTGCCAGCAGCCAAGGCGGGGGACCCTCCGAGCAGTACTTC.

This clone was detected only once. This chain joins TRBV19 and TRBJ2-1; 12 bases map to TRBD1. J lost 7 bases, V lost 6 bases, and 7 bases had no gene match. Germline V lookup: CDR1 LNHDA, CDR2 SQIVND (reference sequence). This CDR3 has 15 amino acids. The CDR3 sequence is CASRPPGQGANEQFF. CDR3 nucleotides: TGTGCCAGTAGACCTCCGGGACAGGGGGCAAATGAGCAGTTCTTC.

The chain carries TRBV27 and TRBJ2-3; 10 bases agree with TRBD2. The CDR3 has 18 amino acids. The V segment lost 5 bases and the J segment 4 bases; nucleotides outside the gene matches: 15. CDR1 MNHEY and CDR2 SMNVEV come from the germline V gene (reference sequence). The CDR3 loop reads CASSPLQPGLARADTQYF. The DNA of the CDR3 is TGTGCCAGCAGTCCCCTACAGCCGGGACTAGCGAGGGCAGATACGCAGTATTTT.